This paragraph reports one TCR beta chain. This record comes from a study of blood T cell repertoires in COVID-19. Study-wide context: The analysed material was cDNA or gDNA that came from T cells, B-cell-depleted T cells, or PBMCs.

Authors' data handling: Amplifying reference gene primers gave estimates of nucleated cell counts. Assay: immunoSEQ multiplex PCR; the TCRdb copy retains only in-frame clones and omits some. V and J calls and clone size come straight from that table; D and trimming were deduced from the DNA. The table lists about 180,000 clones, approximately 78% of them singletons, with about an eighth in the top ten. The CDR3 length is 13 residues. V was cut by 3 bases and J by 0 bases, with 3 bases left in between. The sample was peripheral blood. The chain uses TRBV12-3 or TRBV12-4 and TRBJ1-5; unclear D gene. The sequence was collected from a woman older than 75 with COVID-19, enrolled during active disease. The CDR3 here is CASSFGSNQPQHF. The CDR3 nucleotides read TGTGCCAGCAGTTTCGGTAGCAATCAGCCCCAGCATTTT.